This T cell receptor beta chain was recorded in a study of beta chain features in type 1 diabetes. Expressed TCRB transcripts were sequenced because the isolated RNA had all been reverse transcribed beforehand. Method: immunoSEQ multiplex PCR; TCRdb's copy keeps in-frame clones and lacks some. The data show fewer than 550,000 clones, 11% seen once. From germline, CDR1 is SGHVS and CDR2 FQNEAQ. V was shortened by 3 bases and J by 2 bases, with 8 bases between the two germline ends. The CDR3 is 15 amino acids. The material sequenced was naive CD4+ T cells from blood. V gene TRBV7-8 combines with J gene TRBJ2-6; unclear D gene. This TCR derives from a woman aged 18-30 years in good health. The CDR3 sequence: CASSFGRAGANVLTF. The CDR3 nucleotides are TGTGCCAGCAGCTTCGGCAGAGCTGGGGCCAACGTCCTGACTTTC.